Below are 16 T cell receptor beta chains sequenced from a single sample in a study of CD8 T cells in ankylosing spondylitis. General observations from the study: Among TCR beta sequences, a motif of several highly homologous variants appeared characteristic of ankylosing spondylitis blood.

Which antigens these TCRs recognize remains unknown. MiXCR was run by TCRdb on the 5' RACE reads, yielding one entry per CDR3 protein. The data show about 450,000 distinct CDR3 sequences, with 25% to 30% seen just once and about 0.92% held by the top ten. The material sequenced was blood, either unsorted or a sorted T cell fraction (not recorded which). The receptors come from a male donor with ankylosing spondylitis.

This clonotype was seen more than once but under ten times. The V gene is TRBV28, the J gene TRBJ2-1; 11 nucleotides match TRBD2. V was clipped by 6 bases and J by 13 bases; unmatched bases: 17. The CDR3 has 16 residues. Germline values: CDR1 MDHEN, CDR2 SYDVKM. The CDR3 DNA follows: TGTGCCAGCAGCGCTCCGGGACTAGCGGCCCCAATGAAACAGTTCTTC. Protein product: CASSAPGLAAPMKQFF.

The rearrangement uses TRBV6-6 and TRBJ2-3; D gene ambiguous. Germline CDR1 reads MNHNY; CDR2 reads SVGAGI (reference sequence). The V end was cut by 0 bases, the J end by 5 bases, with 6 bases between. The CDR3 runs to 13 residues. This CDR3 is CASSYSTVDTQYF. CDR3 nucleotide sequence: TGTGCCAGCAGTTACTCGACGGTAGATACGCAGTATTTT.

CDR3 in amino acids: CASLRGAAETQYF. CDR3 nucleotides: TGTGCCAGCCTGAGGGGGGCGGCGGAGACCCAGTACTTC. The chain carries TRBV7-8 and TRBJ2-5; TRBD1 or TRBD2 may be the D gene (6 bases each). The CDR3 has 13 amino acids. V was pared by 8 bases and J by 5 bases, with 15 bases between. Germline CDR1 SGHVS, CDR2 FQNEAQ.

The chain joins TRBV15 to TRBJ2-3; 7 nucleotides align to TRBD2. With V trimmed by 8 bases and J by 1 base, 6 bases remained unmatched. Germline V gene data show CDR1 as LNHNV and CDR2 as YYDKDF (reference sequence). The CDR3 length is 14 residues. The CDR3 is CATQAGLRTDTQYF. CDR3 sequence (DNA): TGTGCCACCCAAGCGGGACTTCGCACAGATACGCAGTATTTT.

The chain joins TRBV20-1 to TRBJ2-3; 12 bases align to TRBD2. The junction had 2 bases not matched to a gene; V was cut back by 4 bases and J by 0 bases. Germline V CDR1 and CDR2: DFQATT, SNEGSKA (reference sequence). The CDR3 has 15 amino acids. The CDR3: CSATSGRASTDTQYF. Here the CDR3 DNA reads TGCAGTGCTACTAGCGGGAGGGCTAGCACAGATACGCAGTATTTT.

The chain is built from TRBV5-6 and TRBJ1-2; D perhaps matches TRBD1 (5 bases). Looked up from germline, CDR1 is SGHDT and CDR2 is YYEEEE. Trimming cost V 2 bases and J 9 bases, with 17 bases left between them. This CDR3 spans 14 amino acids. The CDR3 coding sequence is TGTGCCAGCAGCTTCCCCGGGGCTCGAAGAAGCTACACCTTC. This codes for CASSFPGARRSYTF.

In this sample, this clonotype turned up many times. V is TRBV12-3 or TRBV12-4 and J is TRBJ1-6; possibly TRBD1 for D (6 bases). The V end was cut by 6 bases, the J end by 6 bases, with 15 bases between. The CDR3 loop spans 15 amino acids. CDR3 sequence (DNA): TGTGCCAGCAGCCAGAACAGGGAGGGTAATTCACCCCTCCACTTT. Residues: CASSQNREGNSPLHF.

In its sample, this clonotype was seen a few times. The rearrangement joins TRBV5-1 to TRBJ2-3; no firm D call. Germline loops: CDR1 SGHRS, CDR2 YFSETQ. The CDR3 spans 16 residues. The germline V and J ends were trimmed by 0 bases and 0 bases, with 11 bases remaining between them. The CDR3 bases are TGCGCCAGCAGCTTGGAGAGCGACCTAAGCACAGATACGCAGTATTTT. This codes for CASSLESDLSTDTQYF.

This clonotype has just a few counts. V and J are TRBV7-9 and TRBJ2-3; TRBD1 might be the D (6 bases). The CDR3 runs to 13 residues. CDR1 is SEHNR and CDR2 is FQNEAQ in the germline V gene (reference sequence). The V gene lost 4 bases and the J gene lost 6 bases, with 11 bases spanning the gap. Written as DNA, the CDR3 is TGTGCCAGCAGCTACTCCGGACAGGATACGCAGTATTTT. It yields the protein CASSYSGQDTQYF. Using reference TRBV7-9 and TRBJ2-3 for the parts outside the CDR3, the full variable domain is DTGVSQNPRHKITKRGQNVTFRCDPISEHNRLYWYRQTLGQGPEFLTYFQNEAQLEKSRLLSDRFSAERPKGSFSTLEIQRTEQGDSAMYLCASSYSGQDTQYFGPGTRLTVL.

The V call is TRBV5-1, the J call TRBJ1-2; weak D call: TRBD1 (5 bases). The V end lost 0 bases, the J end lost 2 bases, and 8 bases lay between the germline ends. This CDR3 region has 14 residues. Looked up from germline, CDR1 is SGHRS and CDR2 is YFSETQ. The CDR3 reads CASSLGQSNYGYTF. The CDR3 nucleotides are TGCGCCAGCAGCTTGGGACAGTCAAACTATGGCTACACCTTC. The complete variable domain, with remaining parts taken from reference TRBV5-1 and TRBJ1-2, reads KAGVTQTPRYLIKTRGQQVTLSCSPISGHRSVSWYQQTPGQGLQFLFEYFSETQRNKGNFPGRFSGRQFSNSRSEMNVSTLELGDSALYLCASSLGQSNYGYTFGSGTRLTVV.

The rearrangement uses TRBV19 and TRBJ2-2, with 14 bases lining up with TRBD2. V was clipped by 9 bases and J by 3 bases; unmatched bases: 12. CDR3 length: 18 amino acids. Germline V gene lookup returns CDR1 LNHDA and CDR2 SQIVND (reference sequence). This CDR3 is CASRRTGLAGVDTGELFF. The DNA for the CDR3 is TGTGCCAGCAGACGCACGGGACTAGCGGGAGTTGACACCGGGGAGCTGTTTTTT.

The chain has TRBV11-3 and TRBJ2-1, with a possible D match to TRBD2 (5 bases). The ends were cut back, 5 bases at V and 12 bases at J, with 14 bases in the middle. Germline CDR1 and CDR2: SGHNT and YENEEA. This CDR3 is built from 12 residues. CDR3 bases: TGTGCCAGCAGCCAGAGGGAAGAGTTGCAGTTCTTC. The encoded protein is CASSQREELQFF.

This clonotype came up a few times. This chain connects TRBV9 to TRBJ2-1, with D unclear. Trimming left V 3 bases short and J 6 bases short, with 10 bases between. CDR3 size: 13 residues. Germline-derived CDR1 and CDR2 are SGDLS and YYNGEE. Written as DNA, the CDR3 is TGTGCCAGCAGCGAACATGTGGGCAATGAGCAGTTCTTC. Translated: CASSEHVGNEQFF.

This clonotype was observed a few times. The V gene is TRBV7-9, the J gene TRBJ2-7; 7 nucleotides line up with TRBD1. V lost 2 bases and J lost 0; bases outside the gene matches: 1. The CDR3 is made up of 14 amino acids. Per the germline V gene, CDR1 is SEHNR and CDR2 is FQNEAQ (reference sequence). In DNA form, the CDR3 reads TGTGCCAGCAGCTTAAGGGACAGCTCCTACGAGCAGTACGTC. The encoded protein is CASSLRDSSYEQYV.

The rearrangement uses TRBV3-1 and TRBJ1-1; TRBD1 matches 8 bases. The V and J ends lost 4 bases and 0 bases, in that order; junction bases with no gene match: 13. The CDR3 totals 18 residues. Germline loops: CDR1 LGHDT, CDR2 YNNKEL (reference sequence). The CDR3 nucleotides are TGTGCCAGCAGCCGTTCGGGACAGGCCTGGAGCCTGAACACTGAAGCTTTCTTT. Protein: CASSRSGQAWSLNTEAFF.

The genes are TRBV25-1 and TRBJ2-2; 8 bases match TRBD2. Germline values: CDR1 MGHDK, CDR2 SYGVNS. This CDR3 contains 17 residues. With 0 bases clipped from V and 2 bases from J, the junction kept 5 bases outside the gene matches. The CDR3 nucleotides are TGTGCCAGCAGTGAATACCGGCTAGCGGGCAACACCGGGGAGCTGTTTTTT. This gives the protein CASSEYRLAGNTGELFF.